This paragraph reports one TCR beta chain. The data are from a study of shared clonotypes between healthy human individuals. The authors distributed each subset's genomic DNA evenly over several immunoSEQ plates. Here immunoSEQ multiplex PCR was the method, and the copy in TCRdb shows in-frame clones only, minus some. The sample includes around 500,000 clones, almost 80% seen only once; the top ten take around 12%. The sequence was obtained from a woman aged 40 to 50 in good health. Some clones in this sample may be carry-over from other donors' samples. Sequencing was carried out using PBMCs.

CDR3 amino acids: CASSGRSSEKLFF. CDR3 nucleotide sequence: TGTGCCAGCAGTGGACGCTCTAGTGAAAAACTGTTTTTT. The chain employs TRBV28 and TRBJ1-4; D is ambiguous. The germline gives CDR1 MDHEN, CDR2 SYDVKM. The CDR3 covers 13 residues. Trimming left V 5 bases short and J 7 bases short, with 11 bases between. Full variable domain (remainder filled in from reference TRBV28 and TRBJ1-4): DVKVTQSSRYLVKRTGEKVFLECVQDMDHENMFWYRQDPGLGLRLIYFSYDVKMKEKGDIPEGYSVSREKKERFSLILESASTNQTSMYLCASSGRSSEKLFFGSGTQLSVL.